Detailed here is one TCR beta chain. The data were obtained in a study of blood T cell repertoires in COVID-19. Participants were aged about 18 to 95 years, lived in some 23 US areas, and enrolled virtually. Donors in Cohort 3 who had recovered were those with two negative PCRs, healthcare professional clearance, or resolution of their symptoms. Some clones are missing from TCRdb's copy, which holds only in-frame ones; the method was immunoSEQ multiplex PCR. The sample records 180,000 or so clones, about 91% being singletons. The sequence came from a woman under 30 who had recovered from COVID-19. Sequences were obtained from PBMCs or T cells enriched from blood (not recorded which).

The CDR3 sequence is CSAPKREGLYF. The CDR3 coding sequence is TGCAGTGCTCCGAAGCGGGAGGGCCTGTACTTC. V gene TRBV20-1 combines with J gene TRBJ2-5; TRBD2 aligns across 10 bases. V was clipped by 5 bases and J by 13 bases; unmatched bases: 7. The CDR3 runs 11 residues. Germline V gene lookup returns CDR1 DFQATT and CDR2 SNEGSKA (reference sequence).